This entry describes one T cell receptor (beta chain). What this receptor recognizes is not known. Base qualities are not at hand, and no much larger clone is one base apart. At one collaborating source in Seattle, patients were enrolled during active infection and were followed longitudinally through the course of disease. The collaborating institutions used their own protocols to collect whole blood in K2EDTA tubes. For TCRbeta analysis, collaborators shipped samples in one of three forms: frozen whole blood, isolated PBMCs, or DNA extracted from either of those sample types. The CDR3 holds 14 amino acids from the cysteine to the phenylalanine. The entry retains the CDR3 DNA only, 42 bases that are in frame from base 1. After removal of 4 bases from V and 10 bases from J, the junction retains 6 bases not matched to a gene. Per the germline V gene, SGHTA is the CDR1 and FQGTGA is the CDR2. This sample is part of a study of blood T cell repertoires in COVID-19 (dated by TCRdb to the early 2020s). For the study in its entirety: Samples covering the acute and convalescent phases of COVID-19 were provided by collaborators in the United States, Italy and Spain. The prospective study material was composed of cDNA or gDNA derived from T cells, B-cell-depleted T cells, or PBMCs. The dataset comprised deeply sampled blood TCRbeta repertoires from subjects exposed to, actively infected with, or recovered from COVID-19. A freely available public database, intended as a resource for researchers studying the immune response to SARS-CoV-2, is where the repertoires were released. The samples were drawn from two sources: the first 160 participants of the ongoing ImmuneRACE study, and 950 to 1,500 subjects contributed by 6 global collaborators. The sample metadata nearly always contained a de-identified subject ID, COVID-19 status, age in years and sex. Where available, HLA class I and class II types were taken from metadata supplied by the sample provider and were not determined by assay-based typing. Results and caveats for the whole study, not just this receptor: The amount of clinical and demographic metadata varied by source and participant and was provided uncurated.

The immunoSEQ Assay, a bias-controlled multiplex PCR, was used to amplify TCRbeta CDR3 regions from genomic DNA. The authors processed their data as follows. Within the assay, amplification of reference gene primers was used to estimate how many nucleated cells each sample contained. To quantify the absolute abundance of each unique TCRbeta CDR3 rearrangement, sequence reads were collapsed and filtered. Productive Simpson clonality was computed per sample as the square root of Simpson's diversity index over productive rearrangements. In its TCRdb copy, this immuneACCESS table keeps in-frame sequences only and misses some clones. Where compared with another copy, unresolved V genes explain less than half of these, and the others have no known cause. The V and J calls and clone size were taken over from that table, and D and trimming were inferred from the DNA. The sample yields approximately 330,000 clones; 87% were counted once. The biggest ten clones account for around 10% of the sample.

Sample: peripheral blood. The receptor comes from a man aged 30 to 39 with COVID-19, enrolled during active disease. The chain uses TRBV7-3 and TRBJ1-6, and 8 junction bases match TRBD1. The nucleotide sequence is TGTGCCAGCAGCTCTCAGGGGGCAGGGTCACCCCTCCACTTT. Translated, this gives CASSSQGAGSPLHF. Extended through the reference TRBV7-3 and TRBJ1-6 proteins, this CDR3 yields the full variable domain: GAGVSQTPSNKVTEKGKYVELRCDPISGHTALYWYRQSLGQGPEFLIYFQGTGAADDSGLPNDRFFAVRPEGSVSTLKIQRTERGDSAVYLCASSSQGAGSPLHFGNGTRLTVT.